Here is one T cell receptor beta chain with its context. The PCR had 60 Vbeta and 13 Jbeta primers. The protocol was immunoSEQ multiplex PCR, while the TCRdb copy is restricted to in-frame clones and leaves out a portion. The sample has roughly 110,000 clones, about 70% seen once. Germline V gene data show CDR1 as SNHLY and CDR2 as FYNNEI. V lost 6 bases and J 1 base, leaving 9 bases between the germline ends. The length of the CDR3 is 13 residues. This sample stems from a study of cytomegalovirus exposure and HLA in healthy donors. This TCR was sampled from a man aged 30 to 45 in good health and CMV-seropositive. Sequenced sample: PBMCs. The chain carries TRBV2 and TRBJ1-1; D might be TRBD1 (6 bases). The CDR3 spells CASRAQGNTEAFF. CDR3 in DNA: TGTGCCAGCAGGGCACAGGGGAACACTGAAGCTTTCTTT.